This T cell receptor beta chain was identified in a study of shared clonotypes between healthy human individuals. Points from the study as a whole: Larger estimated richness was generally seen in naive subsets than in memory subsets. For naive CD4 cells, roughly 5% of clonotypes were shared across a few donors.

Of note for this clone: The antigen remains undetermined.

Sequencing used immunoSEQ multiplex PCR; TCRdb keeps in-frame clones, though not all of them. The table lists about 2.2 million clones, 93% of them singletons. The CDR3 runs 18 residues. Germline values: CDR1 LNHNV, CDR2 YYDKDF (reference sequence). Trimming took 3 bases from V and 0 from J, leaving 18 bases between them. Terminally differentiated effector memory CD45RA+ cells were left out of the naive CD8 fraction, which was CD45RO-negative and positively selected for CCR7. This receptor was obtained from a man aged 18 to 30 in good health. Some clones in this sample may be carry-over from other donors' samples. The sample taken for sequencing was naive CD8+ T cells from PBMCs. The V gene is TRBV15, the J gene TRBJ2-1; D assignment may be TRBD1 or TRBD2 (5 bases each). The CDR3: CATSRWADGGGSYNEQFF. As DNA, the CDR3 is TGTGCCACCAGCAGGTGGGCTGATGGGGGTGGCTCCTACAATGAGCAGTTCTTC.